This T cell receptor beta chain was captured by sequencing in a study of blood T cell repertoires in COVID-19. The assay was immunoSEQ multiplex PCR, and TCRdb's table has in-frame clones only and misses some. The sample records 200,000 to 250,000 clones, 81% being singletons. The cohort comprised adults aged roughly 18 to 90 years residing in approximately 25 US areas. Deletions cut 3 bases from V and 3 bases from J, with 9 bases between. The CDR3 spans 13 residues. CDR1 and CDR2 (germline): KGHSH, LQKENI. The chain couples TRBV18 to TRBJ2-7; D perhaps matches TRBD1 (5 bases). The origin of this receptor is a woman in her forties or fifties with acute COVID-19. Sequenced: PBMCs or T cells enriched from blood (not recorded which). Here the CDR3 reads CASSPGPNYEQYF. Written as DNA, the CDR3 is TGTGCCAGCTCACCGGGGCCGAACTACGAGCAGTACTTC.